This record concerns one T cell receptor beta chain sequence. Antigen specificity is unknown. Produced via immunoSEQ multiplex PCR; TCRdb's table is partial and in-frame only. Of approximately 74,000 clones detected, nearly 90% appear once; the ten largest clones hold around 1.3%. The data were obtained in a study of T cell responses to AZD1222 COVID-19 vaccine. Whole-study findings and limits: The study found vaccine-associated CD4 TCRs spanning spike, dominant at 160-218 and 743-854.

V dropped 7 bases and J dropped 2 bases, with 23 bases sitting between them. Germline V lookup: CDR1 LNHDA, CDR2 SQIVND (reference sequence). The CDR3 contains 17 residues. The source material was peripheral blood, sampled 28 days after the second AZD1222 dose. The chain is built from TRBV19 and TRBJ1-1; maybe TRBD1 (6 bases). The sequence was obtained from an adult who received the AZD1222 COVID-19 vaccine. The CDR3 DNA follows: TGTGCCAGTACCTTGCTAGGGTCGACAGGAACCAACACTGAAGCTTTCTTT. As protein: CASTLLGSTGTNTEAFF.